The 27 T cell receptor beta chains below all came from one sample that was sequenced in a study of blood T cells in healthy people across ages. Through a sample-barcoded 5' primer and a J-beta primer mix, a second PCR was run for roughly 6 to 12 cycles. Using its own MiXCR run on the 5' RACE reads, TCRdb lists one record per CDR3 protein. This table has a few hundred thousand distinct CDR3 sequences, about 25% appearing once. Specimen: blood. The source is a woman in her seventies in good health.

The CDR3 DNA follows: TGTGCCAGCAGTTTTGAGACAGGGGGCGGTAACACTGAAGCTTTCTTT. This gives the protein CASSFETGGGNTEAFF. The rearrangement links TRBV12-3 or TRBV12-4 to TRBJ1-1, with 10 bases matching TRBD1. J lost 2 bases, V lost 3 bases, and 6 bases had no gene match. The length of the CDR3 is 16 residues.

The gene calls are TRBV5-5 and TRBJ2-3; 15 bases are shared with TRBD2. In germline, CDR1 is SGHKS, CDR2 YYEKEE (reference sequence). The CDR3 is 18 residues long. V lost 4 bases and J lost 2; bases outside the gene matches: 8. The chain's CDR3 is CASSPRTSGGAFTDTQYF. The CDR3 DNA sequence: TGTGCCAGCAGCCCTCGGACTAGCGGGGGGGCCTTCACAGATACGCAGTATTTT.

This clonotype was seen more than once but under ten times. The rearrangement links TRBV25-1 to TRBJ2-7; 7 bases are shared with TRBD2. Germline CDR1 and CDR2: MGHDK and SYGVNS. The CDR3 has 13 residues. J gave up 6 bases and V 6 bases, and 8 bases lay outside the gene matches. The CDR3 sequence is CASSGKGEGEQYF. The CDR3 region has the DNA TGTGCCAGCAGCGGGAAAGGGGAGGGCGAGCAGTACTTC.

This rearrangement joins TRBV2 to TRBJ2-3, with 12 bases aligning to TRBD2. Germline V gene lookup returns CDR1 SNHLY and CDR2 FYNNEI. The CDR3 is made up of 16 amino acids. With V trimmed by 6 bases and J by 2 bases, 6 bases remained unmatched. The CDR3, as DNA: TGTGCCAGCAGCAAGACTAGCGGGAGCCCCACAGATACGCAGTATTTT. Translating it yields CASSKTSGSPTDTQYF.

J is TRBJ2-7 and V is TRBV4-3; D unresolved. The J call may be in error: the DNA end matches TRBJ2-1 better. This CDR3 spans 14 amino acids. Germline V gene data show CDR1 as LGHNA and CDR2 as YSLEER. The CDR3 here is CASSSLYPGNEQFF. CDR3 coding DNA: TGCGCCAGCAGCTCCCTTTATCCGGGCAATGAGCAGTTCTTC.

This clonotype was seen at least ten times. This chain's CDR3 is CASSLAQGTLRELFF. The CDR3, as DNA: TGTGCCAGCAGCTTAGCCCAGGGGACTCTGAGGGAGCTGTTTTTT. V is TRBV7-9 and J is TRBJ2-2; tentatively, D is TRBD1 or TRBD2 (6 bases each). V was shortened by 0 bases and J by 9 bases, with 14 bases between the two germline ends. This CDR3 has 15 amino acids. Germline assignment: CDR1 SEHNR and CDR2 FQNEAQ (reference sequence).

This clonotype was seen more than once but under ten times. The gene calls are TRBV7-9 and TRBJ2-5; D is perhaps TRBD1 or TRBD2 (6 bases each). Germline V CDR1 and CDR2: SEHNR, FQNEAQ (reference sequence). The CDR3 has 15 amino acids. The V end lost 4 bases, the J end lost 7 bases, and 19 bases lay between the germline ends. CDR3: CASSSQSRGDGTQYF. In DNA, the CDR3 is TGTGCCAGCAGCTCGCAATCGAGGGGGGACGGGACCCAGTACTTC.

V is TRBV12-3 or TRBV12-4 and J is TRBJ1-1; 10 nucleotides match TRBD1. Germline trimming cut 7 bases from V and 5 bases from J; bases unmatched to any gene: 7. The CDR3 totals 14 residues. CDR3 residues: CASTTTGGRTEAFF. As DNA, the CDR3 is TGTGCCAGCACCACGACAGGGGGCCGGACTGAAGCTTTCTTT.

The CDR3 spells CSARLPGRTMQETQYF. DNA of the CDR3: TGCAGTGCTAGATTACCGGGACGAACAATGCAAGAGACCCAGTACTTC. The gene calls are TRBV20-1 and TRBJ2-5; perhaps D is TRBD1 or TRBD2 (5 bases each). This CDR3 is built from 16 residues. Trimming stripped 2 bases from V and 2 bases from J, with 18 bases between. The germline V gene has CDR1 DFQATT and CDR2 SNEGSKA (reference sequence).

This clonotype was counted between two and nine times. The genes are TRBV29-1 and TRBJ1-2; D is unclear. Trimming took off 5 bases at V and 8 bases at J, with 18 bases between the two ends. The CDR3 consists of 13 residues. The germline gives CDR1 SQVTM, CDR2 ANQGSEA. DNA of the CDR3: TGCAGCGTTCCGGGTAGGCCGCCGCGGGGCTACACCTTC. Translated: CSVPGRPPRGYTF. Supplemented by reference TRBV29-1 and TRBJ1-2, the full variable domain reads SAVISQKPSRDICQRGTSLTIQCQVDSQVTMMFWYRQQPGQSLTLIATANQGSEATYESGFVIDKFPISRPNLTFSTLTVSNMSPEDSSIYLCSVPGRPPRGYTFGSGTRLTVV.

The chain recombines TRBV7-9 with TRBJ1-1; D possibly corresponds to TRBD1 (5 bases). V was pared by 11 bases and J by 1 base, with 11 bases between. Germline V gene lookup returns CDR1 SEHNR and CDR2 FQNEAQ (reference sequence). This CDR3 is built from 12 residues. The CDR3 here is CALGDGNTEAFF. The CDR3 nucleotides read TGTGCCTTAGGGGACGGGAACACTGAAGCTTTCTTT.

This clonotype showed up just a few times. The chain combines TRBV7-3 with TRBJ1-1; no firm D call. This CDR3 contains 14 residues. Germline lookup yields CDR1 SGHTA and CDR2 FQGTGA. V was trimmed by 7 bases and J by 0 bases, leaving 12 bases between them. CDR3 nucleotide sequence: TGTGCCAGCATATCTGCGGAAATGAACACTGAAGCTTTCTTT. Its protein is CASISAEMNTEAFF. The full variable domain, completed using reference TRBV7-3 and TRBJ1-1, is GAGVSQTPSNKVTEKGKYVELRCDPISGHTALYWYRQSLGQGPEFLIYFQGTGAADDSGLPNDRFFAVRPEGSVSTLKIQRTERGDSAVYLCASISAEMNTEAFFGQGTRLTVV.

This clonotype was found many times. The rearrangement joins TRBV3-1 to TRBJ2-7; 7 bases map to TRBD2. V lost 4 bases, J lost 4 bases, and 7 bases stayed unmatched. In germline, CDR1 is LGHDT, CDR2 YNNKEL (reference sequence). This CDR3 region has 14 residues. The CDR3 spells CASSPLGGVYEQYF. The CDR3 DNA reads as TGTGCCAGCAGCCCCCTTGGGGGGGTATACGAGCAGTACTTC.

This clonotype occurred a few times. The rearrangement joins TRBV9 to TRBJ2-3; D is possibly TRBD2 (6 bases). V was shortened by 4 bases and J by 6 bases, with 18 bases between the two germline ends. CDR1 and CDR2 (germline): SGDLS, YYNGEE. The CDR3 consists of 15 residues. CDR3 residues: CASSSEGGPVDTQYF. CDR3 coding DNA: TGTGCCAGCAGCTCCGAAGGAGGGCCGGTCGATACGCAGTATTTT.

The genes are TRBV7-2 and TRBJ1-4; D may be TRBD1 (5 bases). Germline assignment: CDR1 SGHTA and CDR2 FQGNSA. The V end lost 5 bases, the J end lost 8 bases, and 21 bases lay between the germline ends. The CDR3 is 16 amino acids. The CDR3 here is CASSLFPPWRDEKLFF. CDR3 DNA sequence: TGTGCCAGCAGCCTCTTCCCACCATGGAGGGACGAAAAACTGTTTTTT.

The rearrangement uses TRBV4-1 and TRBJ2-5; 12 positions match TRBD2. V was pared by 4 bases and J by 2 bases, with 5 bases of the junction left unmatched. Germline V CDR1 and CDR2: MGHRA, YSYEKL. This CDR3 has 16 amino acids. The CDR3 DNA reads TGCGCCAGCAGCCGACTAGCGGGGGTGGAGCAAGAGACCCAGTACTTC. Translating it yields CASSRLAGVEQETQYF.

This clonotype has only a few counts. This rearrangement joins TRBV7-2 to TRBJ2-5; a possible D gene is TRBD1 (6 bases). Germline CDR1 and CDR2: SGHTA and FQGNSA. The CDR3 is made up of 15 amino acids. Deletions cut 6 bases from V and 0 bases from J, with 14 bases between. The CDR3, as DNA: TGTGCCAGCAGTTTCAGACAGGCGAACCAAGAGACCCAGTACTTC. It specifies CASSFRQANQETQYF.

The CDR3 sequence: CAWSTGTSGGYEQFF. The CDR3 region has the DNA TGTGCCTGGAGTACCGGGACTAGCGGGGGTTATGAGCAGTTCTTC. V usage is TRBV30 and J usage is TRBJ2-1; 14 bases map to TRBD2. V was clipped by 2 bases and J by 8 bases; unmatched bases: 5. The CDR3 has 15 amino acids. CDR1 is GTSNPN and CDR2 is SVGIG in the germline V gene (reference sequence).

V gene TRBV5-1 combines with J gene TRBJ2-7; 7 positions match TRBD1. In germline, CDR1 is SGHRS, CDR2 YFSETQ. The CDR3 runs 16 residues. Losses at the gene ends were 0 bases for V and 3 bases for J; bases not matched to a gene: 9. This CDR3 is CASSLEGARAVYEQYF. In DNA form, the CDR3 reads TGCGCCAGCAGCTTGGAGGGGGCGAGAGCCGTCTACGAGCAGTACTTC.

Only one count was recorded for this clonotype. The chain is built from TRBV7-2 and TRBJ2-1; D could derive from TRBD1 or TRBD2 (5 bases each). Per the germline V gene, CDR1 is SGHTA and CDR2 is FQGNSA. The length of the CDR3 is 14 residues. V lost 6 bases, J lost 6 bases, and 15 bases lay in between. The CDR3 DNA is TGTGCCAGCAGTATTTCGGGGCCCATCAATGAGCAGTTCTTC. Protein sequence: CASSISGPINEQFF. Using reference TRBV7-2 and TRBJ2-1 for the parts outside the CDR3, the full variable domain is GAGVSQSPSNKVTEKGKDVELRCDPISGHTALYWYRQSLGQGLEFLIYFQGNSAPDKSGLPSDRFSAERTGGSVSTLTIQRTQQEDSAVYLCASSISGPINEQFFGPGTRLTVL.

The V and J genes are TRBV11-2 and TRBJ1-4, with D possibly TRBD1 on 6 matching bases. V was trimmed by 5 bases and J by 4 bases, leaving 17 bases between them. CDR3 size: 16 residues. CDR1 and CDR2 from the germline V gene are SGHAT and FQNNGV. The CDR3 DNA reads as TGTGCCAGCAGCCCCCTTTCTGGACAGCATAATGAAAAACTGTTTTTT. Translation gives CASSPLSGQHNEKLFF.

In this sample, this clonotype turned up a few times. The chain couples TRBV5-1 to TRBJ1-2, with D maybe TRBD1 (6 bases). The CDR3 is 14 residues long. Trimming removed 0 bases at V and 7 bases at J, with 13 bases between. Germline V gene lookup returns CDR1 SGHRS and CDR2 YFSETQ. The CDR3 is CASSLEQGVRGYTF. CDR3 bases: TGCGCCAGCAGCTTGGAACAGGGAGTGCGTGGCTACACCTTC.

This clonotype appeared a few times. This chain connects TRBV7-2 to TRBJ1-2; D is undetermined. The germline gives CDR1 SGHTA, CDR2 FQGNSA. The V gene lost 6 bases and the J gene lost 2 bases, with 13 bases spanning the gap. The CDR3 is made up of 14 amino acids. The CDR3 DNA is TGTGCCAGCAGACATATCGGACGGAACTATGGCTACACCTTC. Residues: CASRHIGRNYGYTF.

The CDR3: CASSLGPGASQETQYF. In DNA form, the CDR3 reads TGTGCCAGCAGCTTAGGTCCAGGGGCGTCCCAAGAGACCCAGTACTTC. The rearrangement uses TRBV11-1 and TRBJ2-5, with D possibly being TRBD1 (6 bases). Deletions cut 1 base from V and 1 base from J, with 13 bases between. CDR1 SGHAT and CDR2 FQDESV come from the germline V gene (reference sequence). There are 16 residues in the CDR3.

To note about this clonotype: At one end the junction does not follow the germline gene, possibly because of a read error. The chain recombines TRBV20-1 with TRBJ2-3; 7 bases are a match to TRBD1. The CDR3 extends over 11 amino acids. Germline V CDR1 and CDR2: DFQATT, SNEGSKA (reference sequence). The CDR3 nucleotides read TGCAGTGCTAGAGGGGGACAGCTTACAAATTTT. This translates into CSARGGQLTNF.

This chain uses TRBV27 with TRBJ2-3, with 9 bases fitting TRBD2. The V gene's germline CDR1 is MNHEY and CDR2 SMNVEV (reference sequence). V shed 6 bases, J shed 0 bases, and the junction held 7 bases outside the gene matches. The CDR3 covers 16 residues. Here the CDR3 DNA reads TGTGCCAGCAGAATATTGGCGGGGGGGAGCACAGATACGCAGTATTTT. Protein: CASRILAGGSTDTQYF.

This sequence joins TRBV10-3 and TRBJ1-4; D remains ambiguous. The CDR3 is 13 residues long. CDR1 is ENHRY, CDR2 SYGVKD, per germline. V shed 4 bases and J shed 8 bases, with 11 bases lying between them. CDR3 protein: CAISAYEFEKLFF. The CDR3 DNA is TGTGCCATCAGTGCTTACGAATTCGAAAAACTGTTTTTT.